This T cell receptor beta chain derives from a study of shared clonotypes between healthy human individuals. CDR1 and CDR2 from the germline V gene are MNHEY and SVGAGI. The CDR3 length is 12 residues. The ends lost 6 bases at V and 4 bases at J; junction bases unmatched: 1. Assay execution took place at the deep level. TCRdb's table, derived via immunoSEQ multiplex PCR, lists solely in-frame clones and lacks some. Here the sample spans some 1 million clones, more than 60% being singletons. Points on this clone: The same CDR3 is also encoded by other DNA sequences in this sample.

Sequencing was carried out using memory CD4+ T cells sorted from blood. The subset denotes: CD45RA-negative fraction. The receptor was derived from a young man in good health. The genes are TRBV6-5 and TRBJ1-2, with 8 bases that match TRBD1. The CDR3 loop is CASRTGGYGYTF. The CDR3 DNA sequence: TGTGCCAGCAGAACAGGGGGCTATGGCTACACCTTC.